Listed below are T cell receptor beta chains from one sample, sequenced in a study of T cells in Graves' hyperthyroidism and ophthalmopathy. MiXCR was run by TCRdb on the multiplex PCR reads, yielding one entry per CDR3 protein. The table lists 380,000 or so distinct CDR3 sequences, more than 11% of them singletons. Source material: blood. These receptors came from a woman in her 30s with Graves' hyperthyroidism. CDR3s include the opening cysteine and the closing phenylalanine or tryptophan.

>TRBJ2-2|TRBV7-3
CASSLNDAGELFF
>TRBJ2-7|TRBV29-1
CSVAWTGLNEQYF
>TRBJ2-3|TRBV3-1
CASSQEQREGTDTQYF
>TRBJ2-5|TRBV19
CASAPNRGTLQETQYF
>TRBJ2-3|TRBV29-1
CSVRPYTQYF
>TRBJ2-2|TRBV6-1
CASTLGTSTMSGELFF
>TRBJ2-3|TRBV7-2
CASSSPLRDTQYF
>TRBJ2-1|TRBV2
CASCTRDLTHNEQFF
>TRBJ1-6|TRBV28
CASSGDRGLNSPLHF
>TRBJ2-7|TRBV11-2
CASSLGALRFGNEQYF
>TRBJ1-1|TRBV7-2
CASSSGSDTEAFF
>TRBJ2-7|TRBV2
CATQGYEQYF
>TRBJ1-1|TRBV11-2
CASSLEGKLSGEAFF
>TRBJ2-1|TRBV4-1
CASSQPFTGQFF
>TRBJ2-1|TRBV28
CASSDSETYNEQFF
>TRBJ1-4|TRBV28
CASSSTGEADEKLFF
>TRBJ2-1|TRBV11-2
CASTALTSGAYNEQFF
>TRBJ2-3|TRBV11-2
CASSPRRKGGTDTQYF
>TRBJ1-2|TRBV7-8
CASSLAKEPYGYTF
>TRBJ1-2|TRBV7-8
CASSLKRVANYGYTF
>TRBJ2-2|TRBV9
CASSVESRTGELFF
>TRBJ2-7|TRBV28
CASSLGGTPSYEQYF
>TRBJ1-2|TRBV30
CAWSASGLQGYTF
>TRBJ2-2|TRBV5-1
CASSLELADITGELFF
>TRBJ1-3|TRBV18
CASSPTGVLNTIYF
>TRBJ1-4|TRBV7-8
CASSPTTGYHEKLFF
>TRBJ2-7|TRBV6-1
CASSVAGFPYEQYF
>TRBJ1-3|TRBV28
CASTNPSGAGPGNTIYF
>TRBJ1-1|TRBV6-1
CASILHKVAFF
>TRBJ2-7|TRBV28
CARGGPYEQYF
>TRBJ2-3|TRBV20-1
CSSNGSPLTDTQYF
>TRBJ2-1|TRBV11-1
CASSPDNEQFF
>TRBJ2-2|TRBV30
CAWSSRTTKFANTGELFF
>TRBJ1-2|TRBV10-3
CAISESGTGYGYTF
>TRBJ2-7|TRBV20-1
CSARGDRVPYEQYF
>TRBJ2-7|TRBV5-1
CASSGGLVSYEQYF
>TRBJ2-7|TRBV3-1
CASSQGSGRFGHEQYF
>TRBJ1-2|TRBV3-1
CANSRTDLNYGYTF
>TRBJ2-5|TRBV28
CASSGSGLAEETQYF
>TRBJ2-3|TRBV15
CATSRDQGLAGVEITRDTQYF
>TRBJ2-5|TRBV7-2
CASSYFRSVETQYF
>TRBJ2-5|TRBV10-3
CAIRGNFQETQYF
>TRBJ2-4|TRBV6-1
CASSLDRVQNIQYF
>TRBJ2-2|TRBV4-3
CASSQYLAGGSYTGELFF
>TRBJ1-1|TRBV25-1
CASTFTGNTEAFF
>TRBJ2-1|TRBV7-2
CASSPRLAGGGEQFF
>TRBJ2-1|TRBV10-3
CAISESQLDEQFF